This T cell receptor (beta chain) is drawn from a study of blood T cell repertoires in COVID-19. Across the whole study: The cDNA or gDNA used as material had been derived from T cells, B-cell-depleted T cells, or PBMCs.

Trimming cost V 5 bases and J 2 bases, with 18 bases left between them. The CDR3 totals 16 residues. The germline V gene has CDR1 MNHEY and CDR2 SMNVEV (reference sequence). In the original processing: Reference gene primer amplification gave estimated nucleated cell counts. The protocol was immunoSEQ multiplex PCR, while the TCRdb copy is restricted to in-frame clones and leaves out a portion. That table gives V, J and clone size, and the DNA gave D and trimming. The table records over 110,000 clones, 70% to 90% of them present only once. This sequence originates from a man aged 65 to 79 with acute or convalescent COVID-19. The chain employs TRBV27 and TRBJ1-2, with a possible D match to TRBD1 (6 bases). Sequencing was performed on peripheral blood. In DNA form, the CDR3 reads TGTGCCAGCAGTCTAGGGGGGCAGGGAGGGAACTATGGCTACACCTTC. Translating it yields CASSLGGQGGNYGYTF.